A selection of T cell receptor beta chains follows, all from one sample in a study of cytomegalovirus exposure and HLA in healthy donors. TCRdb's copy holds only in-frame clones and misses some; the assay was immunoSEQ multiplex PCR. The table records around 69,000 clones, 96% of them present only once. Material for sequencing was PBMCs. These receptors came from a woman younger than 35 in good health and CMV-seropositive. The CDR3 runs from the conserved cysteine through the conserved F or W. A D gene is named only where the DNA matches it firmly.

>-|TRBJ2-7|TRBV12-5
CASGLQAYEQYF
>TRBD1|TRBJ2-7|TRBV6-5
CASSYFAPQGAREQYF
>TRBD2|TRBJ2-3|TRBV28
CASRTPAGEADTQYF
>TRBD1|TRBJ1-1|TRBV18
CASSIDRDAFF
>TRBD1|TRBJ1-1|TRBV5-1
CASSDWDSEAFF
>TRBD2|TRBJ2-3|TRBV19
CASSFGTSGHSPTDTQYF
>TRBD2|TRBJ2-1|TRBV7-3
CASSTPGAGGPPNEQFF
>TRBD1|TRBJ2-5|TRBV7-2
CASSFPGTVETQYF
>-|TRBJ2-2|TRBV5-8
CASRFNANQGLTGELFF
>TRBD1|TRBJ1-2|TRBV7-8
CASSLRGTGTMPHGYTF
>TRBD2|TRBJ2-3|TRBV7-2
CASTVGAGGPDTQYF
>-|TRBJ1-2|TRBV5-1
CASSLTADSGYTF
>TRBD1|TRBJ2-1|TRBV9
CASSKGQEIYNEQFF
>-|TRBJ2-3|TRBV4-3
CASSQDGGSTDTQYF
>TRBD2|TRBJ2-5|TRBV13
CASSSLAGVDQETQYF
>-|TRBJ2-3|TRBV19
CASRERGTDTQYF
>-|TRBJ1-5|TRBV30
CAWSTDSANQPQHF
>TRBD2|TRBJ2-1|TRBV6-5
CASSYGLAGGDNEQFF
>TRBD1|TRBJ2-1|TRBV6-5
CASSYSWTGVNEQFF
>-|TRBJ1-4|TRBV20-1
CSARVREKIF
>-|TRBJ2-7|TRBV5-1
CASSRDTSYEQYF
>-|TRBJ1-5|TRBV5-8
CASSLRGGINQPQHF
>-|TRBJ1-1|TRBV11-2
CASSSLKGMSNTEAFF
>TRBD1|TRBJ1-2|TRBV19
CASSKGQRGYGYTF
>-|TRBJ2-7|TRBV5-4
CASTLGGSSEQYF
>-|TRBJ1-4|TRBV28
CASSYSTTNEKLFF
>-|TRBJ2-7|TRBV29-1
CSVERQINALSYEQYF
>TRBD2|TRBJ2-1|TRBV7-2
CASSTTSGSSSYNEQFF
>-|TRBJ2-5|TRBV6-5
CASSYSQIQETQYF
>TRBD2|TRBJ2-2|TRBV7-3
CASSSRTSGRAYSTGELFF
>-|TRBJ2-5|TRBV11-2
CASSGGLQETQYF
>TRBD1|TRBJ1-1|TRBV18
CASSQQGQPTEAFF
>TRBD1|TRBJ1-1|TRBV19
CASSLQTGTNTEAFF
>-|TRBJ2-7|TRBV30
CACGGRTGVTGYEQYF
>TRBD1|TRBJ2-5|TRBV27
CASSPTGMDQYF
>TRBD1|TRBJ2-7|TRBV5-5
CASSGGQSSYEQYF
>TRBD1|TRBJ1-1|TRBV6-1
CASSPGQGNTEAFF
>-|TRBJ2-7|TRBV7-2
CASSTSQHEQYF
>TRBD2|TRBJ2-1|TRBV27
CASSLSRGERWGNEQFF
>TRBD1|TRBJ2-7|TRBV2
CASSEYRGYEQYF
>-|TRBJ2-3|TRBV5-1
CASSLVGTSTDTQYF
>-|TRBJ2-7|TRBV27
CASSYTGLSYEQYF
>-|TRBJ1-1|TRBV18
CASSPLGARMWNTEAFF
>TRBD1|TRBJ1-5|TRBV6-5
CASSPDRDGQPQHF
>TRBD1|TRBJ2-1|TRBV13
CASSPGQVALHNEQFF
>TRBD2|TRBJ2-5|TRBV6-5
CASSTSGWDQETQYF
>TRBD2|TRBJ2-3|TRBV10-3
CAKKAGDTDTQYF
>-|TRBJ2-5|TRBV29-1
CSGWARTQYF
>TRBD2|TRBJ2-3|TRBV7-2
CASSLAPLAGPDTQYF
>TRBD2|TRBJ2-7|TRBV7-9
CASSLSWRGRDEQYF
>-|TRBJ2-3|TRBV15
CATSDQGGKDTQYF
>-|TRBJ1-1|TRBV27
CASSRTGPNTEAFF
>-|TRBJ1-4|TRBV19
CASGAGQTSEKLFF